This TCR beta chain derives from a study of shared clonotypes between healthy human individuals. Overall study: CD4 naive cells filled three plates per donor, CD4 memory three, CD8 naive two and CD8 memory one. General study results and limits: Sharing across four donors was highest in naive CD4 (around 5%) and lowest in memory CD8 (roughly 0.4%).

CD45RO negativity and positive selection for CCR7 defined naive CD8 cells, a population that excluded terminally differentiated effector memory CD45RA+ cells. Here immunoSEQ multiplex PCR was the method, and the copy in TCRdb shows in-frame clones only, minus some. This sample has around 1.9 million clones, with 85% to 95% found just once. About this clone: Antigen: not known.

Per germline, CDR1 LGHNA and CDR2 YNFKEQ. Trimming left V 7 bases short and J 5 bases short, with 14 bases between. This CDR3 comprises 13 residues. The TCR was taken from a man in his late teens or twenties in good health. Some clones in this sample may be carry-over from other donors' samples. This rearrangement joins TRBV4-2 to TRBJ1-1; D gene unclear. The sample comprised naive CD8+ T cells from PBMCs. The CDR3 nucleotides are TGTGCCAGCATCCATCGGGAGGGAACTGAAGCTTTCTTT. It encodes CASIHREGTEAFF.